The next 10 T cell receptor beta chains were all read from a single sample in a study of shared clonotypes between healthy human individuals. TCRdb's table, derived via immunoSEQ multiplex PCR, lists solely in-frame clones and lacks some. The sample records approximately 500,000 clones, about 96% being singletons. The source material was naive CD4+ T cells sorted from blood. Specified subset: CD45RA+ positively selected. The receptors were gathered from a young woman in good health.

The genes are TRBV21-1 and TRBJ2-3; the table gives TRBD2 as D, unverified against the DNA. TRBV21-1 is noted as a pseudogene. The CDR3 sequence is 19 residues long. DNA of the CDR3: TGTGCCAGCAGCACGACACCTCTTGGGCTAGCGGGAGGGACAGATACGCAGTATTTT. This encodes CASSTTPLGLAGGTDTQYF.

This chain connects TRBV7-2 to TRBJ1-1; weak D call: TRBD1 (6 bases). This CDR3 region has 15 residues. V dropped 2 bases and J dropped 1 base, with 11 bases sitting between them. CDR1 and CDR2 from the germline V gene are SGHTA and FQGNSA. The CDR3 loop is CASSLWGQGNTEAFF. The CDR3 DNA follows: TGTGCCAGCAGCTTATGGGGGCAGGGGAACACTGAAGCTTTCTTT.

The chain carries TRBV6-6 and TRBJ2-7, with a tentative D call TRBD2 (5 bases). From germline, CDR1 is MNHNY and CDR2 SVGAGI (reference sequence). V lost 6 bases to trimming and J lost 6 bases, with 12 bases between them. The CDR3 sequence is 12 residues long. CDR3 amino acids: CASSPPGGEQYF. The CDR3 bases are TGTGCCAGCAGCCCCCCAGGAGGCGAGCAGTACTTC.

As for this clone: The sample has other DNA sequences that encode this CDR3 too. The chain is built from TRBV4-1 and TRBJ2-3; 9 bases map to TRBD2. CDR3 length equals 17 residues. The germline V gene encodes CDR1 MGHRA and CDR2 YSYEKL. Trimming cost V 4 bases and J 1 base; bases outside gene matches: 9. CDR3 in DNA: TGCGCCAGCAGCCCTCTAGTAGCGGGAGTGGGCACAGATACGCAGTATTTT. Encoded protein: CASSPLVAGVGTDTQYF.

V gene TRBV7-9 combines with J gene TRBJ1-2; D perhaps matches TRBD1 (5 bases). This CDR3 comprises 17 residues. The germline V and J ends were trimmed by 4 bases and 2 bases, with 20 bases remaining between them. Germline V CDR1 and CDR2: SEHNR, FQNEAQ (reference sequence). CDR3 sequence reads: CASSSLGRQRSNYGYTF. CDR3 coding DNA: TGTGCCAGCAGCTCTTTGGGTAGACAGCGATCCAACTATGGCTACACCTTC.

The genes are TRBV2 and TRBJ1-2; maybe TRBD1 (5 bases). CDR3 length equals 14 residues. Trimming removed 8 bases from V and 3 bases from J, with 16 bases in between. Germline lookup yields CDR1 SNHLY and CDR2 FYNNEI. CDR3 nucleotides: TGTGCCAGCCTTGGGGGTTTGGGGGACTATGGCTACACCTTC. The encoded protein is CASLGGLGDYGYTF. Full variable domain (missing parts from reference TRBV2 and TRBJ1-2): EPEVTQTPSHQVTQMGQEVILRCVPISNHLYFYWYRQILGQKVEFLVSFYNNEISEKSEIFDDQFSVERPDGSNFTLKIRSTKLEDSAMYFCASLGGLGDYGYTFGSGTRLTVV.

The sample holds one count of this clone. V gene TRBV7-2 combines with J gene TRBJ2-6; D gene uncertain. This CDR3 contains 15 residues. V was trimmed by 1 base and J by 1 base, leaving 5 bases between them. CDR1 and CDR2 (germline): SGHTA, FQGNSA. Written as DNA, the CDR3 is TGTGCCAGCAGCTTAGACCTGTCTGGGGCCAACGTCCTGACTTTC. This codes for CASSLDLSGANVLTF. The variable domain in full, with the rest retrieved from reference TRBV7-2 and TRBJ2-6, is GAGVSQSPSNKVTEKGKDVELRCDPISGHTALYWYRQSLGQGLEFLIYFQGNSAPDKSGLPSDRFSAERTGGSVSTLTIQRTQQEDSAVYLCASSLDLSGANVLTFGAGSRLTVL.

V and J are TRBV18 and TRBJ1-4; D unresolved. This CDR3 spans 14 amino acids. Deletions cut 4 bases from V and 4 bases from J, with 10 bases between. Germline CDR1 is KGHSH and CDR2 is LQKENI. In nucleotides, the CDR3 is TGTGCCAGCTCACTCGGGAGGAGTAATGAAAAACTGTTTTTT. Protein sequence: CASSLGRSNEKLFF.

Only one count was recorded for this clone. This rearrangement joins TRBV29-1 to TRBJ1-2; D is perhaps TRBD1 (5 bases). The CDR3 spans 12 residues. Deletions cut 3 bases from V and 7 bases from J, with 12 bases between. CDR1 and CDR2 from the germline V gene are SQVTM and ANQGSEA. The CDR3 nucleotides read TGCAGCGTTGATCTTCGGGGGATTGGCTACACCTTC. Translating gives CSVDLRGIGYTF.

This clone was seen a single time. V gene TRBV18 combines with J gene TRBJ2-3; 10 nucleotides match TRBD2. The V gene end was trimmed by 0 bases and the J gene end by 4 bases; junction bases not matched to a gene: 4. CDR1 is KGHSH, CDR2 LQKENI, per germline. The CDR3 is 16 residues long. The chain's CDR3 is CASSPPGLASPDTQYF. In nucleotides, the CDR3 is TGTGCCAGCTCACCACCGGGACTAGCGTCCCCAGATACGCAGTATTTT.